The clone carrying this TCR beta chain has a handful of counts. This entry belongs to a study of T-cell memory formation after mild COVID-19. TCRdb reprocessed the 5' RACE reads via MiXCR and lists one record per CDR3 protein. The sample lists hundreds of thousands of distinct CDR3 sequences; roughly 21% were seen once. Trimming cost V 8 bases and J 0 bases, with 9 bases left between them. This CDR3 spans 13 amino acids. The sample taken for sequencing was PBMCs or a T cell subset sorted from them (not recorded which). V and J are TRBV12-3 or TRBV12-4 and TRBJ2-3; D perhaps matches TRBD2 (5 bases). The source is an adult woman who had mild COVID-19 (a few samples of this study predate the infection). Cell type and time point are not known. In nucleotides, the CDR3 is TGTGCCAGCGGGCGGACTAGCACAGATACGCAGTATTTT. Translating gives CASGRTSTDTQYF.